This TCR beta chain was obtained from a study of spatial heterogeneity in lung cancer. TCR cDNA molecules were tagged individually, and each one carried a unique molecular identifier. TCRdb recomputed calls from the 5' RACE reads with MiXCR, one row per CDR3 protein. This table has about 27,000 distinct CDR3 sequences, 5.5% to 8% appearing once. Time point in this sample: sample taken at primary tumor resection. Whole RNA came from tumor, nontumor lung or frozen PBMC and was sequenced without being sorted. The donors comprised about 74 untreated early-stage non-small cell lung cancer patients. CDR1 and CDR2 from the germline V gene are SNHLY and FYNNEI. The CDR3 is 17 residues long. V was clipped by 4 bases and J by 4 bases; unmatched bases: 13.

The TCR sequence derives from a male donor with early-stage non-small cell lung cancer. The genes are TRBV2 and TRBJ1-5, with 7 bases aligning to TRBD1. This specimen was PBMCs, taken at surgery. The DNA for the CDR3 is TGTGCCAGCAGTGGGGAGTCAGGGGGAGTTATGAATCAGCCCCAGCATTTT. It yields the protein CASSGESGGVMNQPQHF.